The clone carrying this T cell receptor (beta chain) was recorded once. The source of the sample is a study of tumor-infiltrating lymphocytes in primary liver carcinoma. The researchers produced TCR beta cDNA from approximately 550 ng total RNA with a constant-region primer. Library construction for TCR beta comprised three nested multiplex PCR rounds performed with slightly modified ARM-PCR. In the first two PCR rounds, TRBV1-TRBV30 forward primers were paired with a C-beta reverse primer, and each round lasted roughly 9 cycles. TCRdb re-called the multiplex PCR reads with MiXCR, one entry per CDR3 protein. The data contain 95,000 to 150,000 distinct CDR3 sequences, 60% to 75% of them seen just once; the ten biggest clones take up approximately 8.9%. This CDR3 is 14 amino acids long. Germline CDR1 is SGHAT and CDR2 is FQNNGV. V lost 11 bases to trimming and J lost 6 bases, with 21 bases between them.

Co-extracted RNA and DNA came from roughly 20-30 mg of unsorted bulk tissue. V usage is TRBV11-2 and J usage is TRBJ2-3; the D gene is possibly TRBD1 (6 bases). The sequencing input was liver tumor tissue from sampling region 3. Stated subset: tumor region T3, left-lateral pole. The receptor was derived from a woman aged 60 to 75 with primary liver carcinoma and hepatitis B virus infection. In DNA, the CDR3 is TGTGCCGGTAGCTTAAACAGGGAGATCGATACGCAGTATTTT. Translated: CAGSLNREIDTQYF.